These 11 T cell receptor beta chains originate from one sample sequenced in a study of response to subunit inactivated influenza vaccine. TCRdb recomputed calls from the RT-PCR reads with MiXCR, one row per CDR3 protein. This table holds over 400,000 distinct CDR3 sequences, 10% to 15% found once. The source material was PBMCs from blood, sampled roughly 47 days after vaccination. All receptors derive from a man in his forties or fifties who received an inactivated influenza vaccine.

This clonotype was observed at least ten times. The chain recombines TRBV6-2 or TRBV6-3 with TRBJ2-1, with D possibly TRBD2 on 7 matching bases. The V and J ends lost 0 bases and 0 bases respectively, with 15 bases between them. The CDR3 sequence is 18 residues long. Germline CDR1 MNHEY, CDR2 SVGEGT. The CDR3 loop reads CASSYSRGRAYSYNEQFF. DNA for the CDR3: TGTGCCAGCAGTTACTCGCGGGGGCGGGCCTACTCCTACAATGAGCAGTTCTTC.

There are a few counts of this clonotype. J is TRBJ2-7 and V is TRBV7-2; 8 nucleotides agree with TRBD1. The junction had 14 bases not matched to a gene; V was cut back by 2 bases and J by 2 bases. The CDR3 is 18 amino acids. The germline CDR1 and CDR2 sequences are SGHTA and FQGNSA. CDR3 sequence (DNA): TGTGCCAGCAGCTTATCTACCCCGTCAGGGGGCTCCCCCTACGAGCAGTACTTC. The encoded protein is CASSLSTPSGGSPYEQYF.

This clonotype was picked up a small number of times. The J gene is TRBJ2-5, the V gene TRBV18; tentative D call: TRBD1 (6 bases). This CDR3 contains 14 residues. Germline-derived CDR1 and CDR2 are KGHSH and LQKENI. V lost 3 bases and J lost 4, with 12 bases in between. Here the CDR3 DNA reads TGTGCCAGCTCACCGGGGGCGGCCGGAGAGACCCAGTACTTC. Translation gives CASSPGAAGETQYF.

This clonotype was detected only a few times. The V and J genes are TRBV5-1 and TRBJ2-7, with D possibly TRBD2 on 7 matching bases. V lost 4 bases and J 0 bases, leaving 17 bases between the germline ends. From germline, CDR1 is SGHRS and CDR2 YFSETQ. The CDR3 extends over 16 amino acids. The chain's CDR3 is CASSRGGTRSSYEQYF. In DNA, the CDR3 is TGCGCCAGCAGCAGGGGAGGGACAAGGAGCTCCTACGAGCAGTACTTC. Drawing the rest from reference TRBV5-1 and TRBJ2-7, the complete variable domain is KAGVTQTPRYLIKTRGQQVTLSCSPISGHRSVSWYQQTPGQGLQFLFEYFSETQRNKGNFPGRFSGRQFSNSRSEMNVSTLELGDSALYLCASSRGGTRSSYEQYFGPGTRLTVT.

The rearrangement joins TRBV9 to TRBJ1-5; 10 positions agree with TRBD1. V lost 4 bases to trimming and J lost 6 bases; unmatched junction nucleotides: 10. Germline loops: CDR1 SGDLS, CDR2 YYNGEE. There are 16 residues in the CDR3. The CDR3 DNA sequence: TGTGCCAGCAGCAAAACCGGGACAGGGGTGGGTCAGCCCCAGCATTTT. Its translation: CASSKTGTGVGQPQHF.

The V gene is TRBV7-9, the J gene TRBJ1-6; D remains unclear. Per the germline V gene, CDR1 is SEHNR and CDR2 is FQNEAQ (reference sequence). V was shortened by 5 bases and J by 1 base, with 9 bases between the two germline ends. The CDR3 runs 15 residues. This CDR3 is CASSPPGSYNSPLHF. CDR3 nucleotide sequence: TGTGCCAGCAGCCCCCCTGGGTCCTATAATTCACCCCTCCACTTT.

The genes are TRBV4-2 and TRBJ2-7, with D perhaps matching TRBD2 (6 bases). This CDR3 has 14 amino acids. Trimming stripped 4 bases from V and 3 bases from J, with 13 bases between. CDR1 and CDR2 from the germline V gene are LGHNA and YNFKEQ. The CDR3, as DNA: TGTGCCAGCAGCCCGCGGGACTCTAACTACGAGCAGTACTTC. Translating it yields CASSPRDSNYEQYF.

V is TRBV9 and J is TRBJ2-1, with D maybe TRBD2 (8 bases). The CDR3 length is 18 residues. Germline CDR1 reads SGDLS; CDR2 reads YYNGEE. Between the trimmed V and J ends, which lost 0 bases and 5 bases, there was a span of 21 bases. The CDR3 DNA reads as TGTGCCAGCAGCGTAGGACAGGGACTAGGATTAGGGAACAATGAGCAGTTCTTC. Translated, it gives CASSVGQGLGLGNNEQFF. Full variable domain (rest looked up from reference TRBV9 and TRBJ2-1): DSGVTQTPKHLITATGQRVTLRCSPRSGDLSVYWYQQSLDQGLQFLIQYYNGEERAKGNILERFSAQQFPDLHSELNLSSLELGDSALYFCASSVGQGLGLGNNEQFFGPGTRLTVL.

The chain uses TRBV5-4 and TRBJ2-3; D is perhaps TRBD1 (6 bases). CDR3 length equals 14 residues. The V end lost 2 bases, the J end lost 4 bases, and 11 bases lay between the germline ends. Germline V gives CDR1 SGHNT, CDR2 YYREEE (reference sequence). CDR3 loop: CASSLRQDPDTQYF. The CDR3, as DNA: TGTGCCAGCAGCTTAAGACAGGATCCAGATACGCAGTATTTT.

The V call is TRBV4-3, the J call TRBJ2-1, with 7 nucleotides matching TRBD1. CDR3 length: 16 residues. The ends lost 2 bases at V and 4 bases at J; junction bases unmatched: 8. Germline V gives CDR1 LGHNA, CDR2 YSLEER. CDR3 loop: CASSQNRGHPYNEQFF. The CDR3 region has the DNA TGCGCCAGCAGCCAAAATAGGGGGCACCCTTACAATGAGCAGTTCTTC.

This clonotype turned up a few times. CDR3 bases: TGCAGTCCCCGACCGGGACAGGGTGGAGAGACCCAGTACTTC. The encoded protein is CSPRPGQGGETQYF. V is TRBV20-1 and J is TRBJ2-5; 9 bases match TRBD1. Looked up from germline, CDR1 is DFQATT and CDR2 is SNEGSKA (reference sequence). The length of the CDR3 is 14 residues. V trimming: 8 bases; J trimming: 4 bases; junction bases outside the gene matches: 11.